This passage covers 29 T cell receptor beta chains from one sample sequenced in a study of human T cells and chemical hapten exposure. TCRdb fed the RACE reads into MiXCR, producing one record per CDR3 protein. The sample yields some 91,000 distinct CDR3 sequences, 25% to 30% seen once. The time point is: patch test 3, about 24 weeks after DPC sensitization. Indicated treatment: therapeutic diphenylcyclopropenone sensitization with weekly scalp DPC. Sequencing was performed on whole blood, taken in connection with sensitization to the hapten diphenylcyclopropenone (DPC). The receptors shown here come from a man aged 40-49 years with alopecia areata. Some clones in this sample may be carry-over from other donors' samples.

This sequence joins TRBV5-4 and TRBJ2-3; TRBD2 aligns across 12 bases. The CDR3 is 17 residues long. Germline V CDR1 and CDR2: SGHNT, YYREEE (reference sequence). The J segment lost 1 base and the V segment lost 4 bases, leaving 7 bases of the junction unmatched. The CDR3 spells CASSPASGRAGTDTQYF. DNA for the CDR3: TGTGCCAGCAGCCCCGCTAGCGGGAGGGCCGGCACAGATACGCAGTATTTT.

The chain has TRBV3-1 and TRBJ2-3; tentative D call: TRBD2 (5 bases). The V and J ends lost 0 bases and 4 bases respectively, with 14 bases between them. This CDR3 contains 16 residues. CDR1 LGHDT and CDR2 YNNKEL come from the germline V gene (reference sequence). The CDR3 nucleotides are TGTGCCAGCAGCCAAGATCGAGCCCGGAGGCCAGATACGCAGTATTTT. Translated, it gives CASSQDRARRPDTQYF.

This clonotype was observed a few times. The chain employs TRBV12-3 or TRBV12-4 and TRBJ2-3; D is possibly TRBD2 (5 bases). The CDR3 has 14 amino acids. Trimming shortened V by 1 base and J by 2 bases, and 7 bases separated the two germline ends. For the CDR3, the DNA is TGTGCCAGCAGTTTAGTCCTAGCCACAGATACGCAGTATTTT. It is translated as CASSLVLATDTQYF.

This clonotype has more than one count but fewer than ten. The V call is TRBV13, the J call TRBJ1-1, with unresolved D. CDR1 is PRHDT and CDR2 is FYEKMQ in the germline V gene (reference sequence). The CDR3 extends over 12 amino acids. The ends were cut back, 1 base at V and 4 bases at J, with 4 bases in the middle. CDR3 residues: CASSLAVTEAFF. The CDR3 bases are TGTGCCAGCAGCTTAGCGGTCACTGAAGCTTTCTTT.

This clonotype was detected a few times. The V gene is TRBV4-1, the J gene TRBJ2-3; TRBD1 is a possible D gene (8 bases). V lost 4 bases and J 4 bases, leaving 15 bases between the germline ends. The germline V gene encodes CDR1 MGHRA and CDR2 YSYEKL. The CDR3 runs to 15 residues. CDR3 protein: CASSPTGGGSDTQYF. CDR3 DNA sequence: TGCGCCAGCAGCCCAACAGGGGGAGGGTCAGATACGCAGTATTTT.

The CDR3 DNA reads as TGTGCCAGCAGCTCTGGCTGGAGGGACGGTCGGAATCAGCCCCAGCATTTT. Amino acid sequence: CASSSGWRDGRNQPQHF. The V and J genes are TRBV7-2 and TRBJ1-5; D possibly corresponds to TRBD1 (5 bases). The V end lost 4 bases, the J end lost 4 bases, and 20 bases lay between the germline ends. The CDR3 is 17 amino acids. Germline assignment: CDR1 SGHTA and CDR2 FQGNSA.

The V gene is TRBV6-5, the J gene TRBJ2-6; D is perhaps TRBD2 (5 bases). The CDR3 extends over 13 amino acids. V was pared by 10 bases and J by 1 base, with 8 bases between. Germline values: CDR1 MNHEY, CDR2 SVGAGI. The CDR3 DNA reads TGTGCCACCCGGAGGTCTGGGGCCAACGTCCTGACTTTC. It encodes CATRRSGANVLTF.

The chain is built from TRBV28 and TRBJ2-1; perhaps TRBD1 as D (5 bases). Trimming took off 7 bases at V and 6 bases at J, with 13 bases between the two ends. Germline V gene data show CDR1 as MDHEN and CDR2 as SYDVKM. The CDR3 has 13 amino acids. CDR3 bases: TGTGCCAGCATACCGACAGCTTCCAATGAGCAGTTCTTC. It translates to CASIPTASNEQFF.

This chain links TRBV15 with TRBJ2-1; D perhaps matches TRBD1 (6 bases). Germline V gives CDR1 LNHNV, CDR2 YYDKDF (reference sequence). There are 12 residues in the CDR3. The V and J ends lost 5 bases and 7 bases respectively, with 9 bases between them. The CDR3 loop is CATSGQYNEQFF. The DNA for the CDR3 is TGTGCCACCAGCGGACAGTATAATGAGCAGTTCTTC.

V usage is TRBV10-3 and J usage is TRBJ2-3, with 7 bases aligning to TRBD2. Germline CDR1 ENHRY, CDR2 SYGVKD. The CDR3 runs to 14 residues. V lost 7 bases to trimming and J lost 1 base; unmatched junction nucleotides: 5. For the CDR3, the DNA is TGTGCCATCACCGGGGGGTTTGGCACAGATACGCAGTATTTT. Protein sequence: CAITGGFGTDTQYF.

This clonotype was seen a handful of times. This chain links TRBV7-6 with TRBJ2-1; D not resolved. Germline V gene sequence: CDR1 SGHVS, CDR2 FNYEAQ. Trimming took off 5 bases at V and 4 bases at J, with 21 bases between the two ends. This CDR3 is built from 17 residues. CDR3 DNA: TGTGCCAGCAGCCCTCTAGGAGAAGCTACACTTTACAATGAGCAGTTCTTC. This encodes CASSPLGEATLYNEQFF.

Here the CDR3 reads CASSYRQGTGTDTQYF. The CDR3, as DNA: TGTGCCAGCAGTTACAGACAGGGGACTGGCACAGATACGCAGTATTTT. The gene calls are TRBV6-6 and TRBJ2-3; 8 bases match TRBD1. V was pared by 2 bases and J by 1 base, with 5 bases of the junction left unmatched. The CDR3 is 16 amino acids. Looked up from germline, CDR1 is MNHNY and CDR2 is SVGAGI (reference sequence).

V is TRBV6-5 and J is TRBJ2-2; 8 nucleotides line up with TRBD2. CDR3 length: 15 residues. V lost 6 bases, J lost 0 bases, and 3 bases stayed unmatched. Per germline, CDR1 MNHEY and CDR2 SVGAGI. The CDR3 bases are TGTGCCAGCAGCACTAGCGGAGCGAACACCGGGGAGCTGTTTTTT. Protein sequence: CASSTSGANTGELFF.

V gene TRBV2 combines with J gene TRBJ1-2; 7 bases match TRBD1. The V gene's germline CDR1 is SNHLY and CDR2 FYNNEI. Trimming at V came to 4 bases and at J to 8 bases, leaving 7 bases not matched to a gene. The CDR3 length is 13 residues. The CDR3 protein is CASSAQGQWGYTF. The DNA of the CDR3 is TGTGCCAGCAGTGCCCAGGGACAGTGGGGCTACACCTTC.

This clonotype came up once. The V and J genes are TRBV6-5 and TRBJ2-3; D ambiguous. Germline CDR1 reads MNHEY; CDR2 reads SVGAGI. Trimming removed 3 bases at V and 2 bases at J, with 6 bases between. The CDR3 is made up of 13 amino acids. The DNA of the CDR3 is TGTGCCAGCAGTTATGAGTACACAGATACGCAGTATTTT. The encoded protein is CASSYEYTDTQYF.

This clonotype has just a few counts. This sequence joins TRBV11-2 and TRBJ2-3; unclear D gene. The CDR3 spans 13 residues. Per the germline V gene, CDR1 is SGHAT and CDR2 is FQNNGV. The V end was cut by 6 bases, the J end by 3 bases, with 10 bases between. The CDR3, as DNA: TGTGCCAGCAGTCCTTTGTGGACAGATACGCAGTATTTT. Translating gives CASSPLWTDTQYF.

This clonotype was seen a few times. This chain joins TRBV5-1 and TRBJ2-3; 7 nucleotides align to TRBD2. The CDR3 length is 16 residues. CDR1 is SGHRS, CDR2 YFSETQ, per germline. Losses at the gene ends were 3 bases for V and 1 base for J; bases not matched to a gene: 8. The CDR3 protein is CASSYGLVDRTDTQYF. The DNA of the CDR3 is TGCGCCAGCAGCTACGGACTAGTCGATCGCACAGATACGCAGTATTTT.

The gene calls are TRBV9 and TRBJ2-3, with 9 bases that match TRBD2. With V trimmed by 0 bases and J by 2 bases, 10 bases remained unmatched. The CDR3 loop spans 18 amino acids. Germline CDR1 SGDLS, CDR2 YYNGEE. CDR3 bases: TGTGCCAGCAGCGTAGGTGGACTAGCGAGGGGGCACACAGATACGCAGTATTTT. This gives the protein CASSVGGLARGHTDTQYF.

This clonotype was observed a handful of times. This chain's CDR3 is CSASSRTSTDTQYF. For the CDR3, the DNA is TGCAGTGCTAGCTCGCGGACTAGCACAGATACGCAGTATTTT. V usage is TRBV20-1 and J usage is TRBJ2-3, with D perhaps matching TRBD2 (5 bases). Trimming cost V 3 bases and J 0 bases, with 10 bases left between them. In germline, CDR1 is DFQATT, CDR2 SNEGSKA (reference sequence). The CDR3 length is 14 residues.

The chain is built from TRBV11-2 and TRBJ2-1, with TRBD1 as a possible D gene (5 bases). The V and J ends lost 0 bases and 4 bases respectively, with 16 bases between them. Germline-derived CDR1 and CDR2 are SGHAT and FQNNGV. The CDR3 contains 17 residues. The CDR3, as DNA: TGTGCCAGCAGCTTAGACCCAGGGTCACCCGCTTACAATGAGCAGTTCTTC. It translates to CASSLDPGSPAYNEQFF.

V is TRBV6-5 and J is TRBJ2-2; 13 bases map to TRBD2. The CDR3 contains 16 residues. The V and J ends lost 6 bases and 4 bases, in that order; junction bases with no gene match: 5. Germline CDR1 is MNHEY and CDR2 is SVGAGI. CDR3 sequence reads: CASSPTSGRITGELFF. CDR3 in DNA: TGTGCCAGCAGCCCGACTAGCGGGAGGATCACCGGGGAGCTGTTTTTT.

The chain recombines TRBV20-1 with TRBJ2-2; TRBD2 aligns across 8 bases. The CDR3 runs 15 residues. J was trimmed by 0 bases and V by 2 bases; bases with no gene match: 2. Per the germline V gene, CDR1 is DFQATT and CDR2 is SNEGSKA (reference sequence). Written as DNA, the CDR3 is TGCAGTGCTAGAACGGGACTAGCGAACACCGGGGAGCTGTTTTTT. This codes for CSARTGLANTGELFF.

J is TRBJ2-2 and V is TRBV7-3; TRBD2 matches 9 bases. This CDR3 has 17 residues. CDR1 is SGHTA and CDR2 is FQGTGA in the germline V gene. J was trimmed by 0 bases and V by 5 bases; bases with no gene match: 7. CDR3 sequence (DNA): TGTGCCAGCAGCCCACGGGGCGGGAGGGCGAACACCGGGGAGCTGTTTTTT. Its translation: CASSPRGGRANTGELFF.

V is TRBV6-2 or TRBV6-3 and J is TRBJ2-7, with D tentatively TRBD1 or TRBD2 (5 bases each). The CDR3 is made up of 14 amino acids. CDR1 and CDR2 from the germline V gene are MNHEY and SVGEGT. Trimming removed 4 bases at V and 3 bases at J, with 13 bases between. The CDR3 coding sequence is TGTGCCAGCAGTTCGCCCGGGACGGACTACGAGCAGTACTTC. This translates into CASSSPGTDYEQYF.

J is TRBJ2-7 and V is TRBV29-1; unclear D gene. Germline V gives CDR1 SQVTM, CDR2 ANQGSEA. Trimming pared 7 bases from V and 2 bases from J, leaving 15 bases between. The CDR3 extends over 13 amino acids. As DNA, the CDR3 is TGCAGCGCCCGCCAAACGGCGGCCTACGAGCAGTACTTC. Its translation is CSARQTAAYEQYF.

The rearrangement links TRBV5-1 to TRBJ2-1; no firm D call. The ends were cut back, 2 bases at V and 12 bases at J, with 30 bases in the middle. Germline V CDR1 and CDR2: SGHRS, YFSETQ. The CDR3 extends over 18 amino acids. The CDR3 region is CASSFGRSLTLGNERQFF. For the CDR3, the DNA is TGCGCCAGCAGCTTTGGCAGGTCCCTTACGTTGGGGAATGAGAGGCAGTTCTTC.

This clonotype was recorded only once. The CDR3 spells CASSRTGGPYEQYF. CDR3 DNA: TGTGCCAGCAGCCGGACAGGGGGCCCCTACGAGCAGTACTTC. The V gene is TRBV28, the J gene TRBJ2-7; 11 bases map to TRBD1. CDR1 is MDHEN, CDR2 SYDVKM, per germline. The CDR3 contains 14 residues. V was pared by 6 bases and J by 2 bases, with 3 bases of the junction left unmatched.

The chain has TRBV7-9 and TRBJ2-6, with TRBD1 identical over 8 bases. Germline values: CDR1 SEHNR, CDR2 FQNEAQ (reference sequence). This CDR3 is built from 19 residues. V was clipped by 5 bases and J by 1 base; unmatched bases: 13. DNA of the CDR3: TGTGCCAGCAGCCCGATTAGGGGACAGGTTTTTTCTGGGGCCAACGTCCTGACTTTC. Residues: CASSPIRGQVFSGANVLTF.

This clonotype was found a few times. The chain joins TRBV12-3 or TRBV12-4 to TRBJ1-2; 8 bases are shared with TRBD1. CDR3 length: 13 amino acids. V dropped 6 bases and J dropped 5; count of bases not matched to a gene: 5. CDR3 protein: CASSQDRGYGYTF. The CDR3, as DNA: TGTGCCAGCAGCCAAGACAGGGGATATGGCTACACCTTC.